The sample holds a few counts of the clone carrying this TCR beta chain. Antigen specificity is unknown. CDR1 is LGHNA, CDR2 YSLEER, per germline. The V end was cut by 0 bases, the J end by 4 bases, with 9 bases between. This CDR3 has 14 amino acids. Noted time point: patch test 1, 2 weeks after DPC sensitization. Noted treatment: therapeutic diphenylcyclopropenone sensitization with weekly scalp DPC. The record originates from a study of human T cells and chemical hapten exposure. TCRdb re-called the RACE reads through MiXCR, storing one row per CDR3 protein. The sample contains some 80,000 distinct CDR3 sequences, about 11% of which appear only once. Whole-study findings and limits: PT1 expanded TCR numbers tracked positively with patch test score. Versus controls, significantly more large CDR3 similarity clusters arose from expanded TCRs.

Sequencing was performed on whole blood, taken in connection with sensitization to the hapten diphenylcyclopropenone (DPC). This TCR derives from a woman aged 50 to 60 with alopecia areata. Some clones in this sample may be carry-over from other donors' samples. V usage is TRBV4-3 and J usage is TRBJ1-1; D unresolved. CDR3 DNA sequence: TGCGCCAGCAGCCAAGAATTTGGGAGCACTGAAGCTTTCTTT. This encodes CASSQEFGSTEAFF.